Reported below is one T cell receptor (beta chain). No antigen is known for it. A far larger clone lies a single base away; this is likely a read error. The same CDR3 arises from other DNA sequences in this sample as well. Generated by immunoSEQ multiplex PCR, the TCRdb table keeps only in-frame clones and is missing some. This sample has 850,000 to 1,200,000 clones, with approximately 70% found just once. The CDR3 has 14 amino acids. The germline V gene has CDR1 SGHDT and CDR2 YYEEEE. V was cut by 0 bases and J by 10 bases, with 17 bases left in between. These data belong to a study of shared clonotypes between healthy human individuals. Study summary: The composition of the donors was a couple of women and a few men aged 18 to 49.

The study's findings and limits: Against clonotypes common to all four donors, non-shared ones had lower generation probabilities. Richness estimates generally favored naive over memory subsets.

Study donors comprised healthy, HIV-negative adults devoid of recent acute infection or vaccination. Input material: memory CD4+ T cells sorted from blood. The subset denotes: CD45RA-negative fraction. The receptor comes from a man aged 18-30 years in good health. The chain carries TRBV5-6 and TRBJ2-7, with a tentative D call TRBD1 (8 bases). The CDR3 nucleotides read TGTGCCAGCAGCTTGGTTTACAGGGGGAGGGAACAGTACTTC. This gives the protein CASSLVYRGREQYF.